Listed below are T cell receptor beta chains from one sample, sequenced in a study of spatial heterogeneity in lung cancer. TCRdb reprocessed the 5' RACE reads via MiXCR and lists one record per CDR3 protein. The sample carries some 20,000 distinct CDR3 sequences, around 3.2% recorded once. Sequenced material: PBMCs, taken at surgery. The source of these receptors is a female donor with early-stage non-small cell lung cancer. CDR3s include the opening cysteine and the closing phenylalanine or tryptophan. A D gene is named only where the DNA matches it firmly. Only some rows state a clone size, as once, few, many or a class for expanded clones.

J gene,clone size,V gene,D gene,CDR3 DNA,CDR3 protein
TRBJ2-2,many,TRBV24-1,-,TGTGCCACCAGTGGACTCGAACGGGCCGGGGAGCTGTTTTTT,CATSGLERAGELFF
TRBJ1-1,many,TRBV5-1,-,TGCGCCAGCAGCTCCCCCCCGACAGTGCCTGAAGCTTTCTTT,CASSSPPTVPEAFF
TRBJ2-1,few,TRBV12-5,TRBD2,TGTGCTAGTGGTTCCAAAGCGGGACTGAATGAGCAGTTCTTC,CASGSKAGLNEQFF
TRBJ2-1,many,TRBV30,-,TGTGCCTGGGCCACCCGGTCCTACAATGAGCAGTTCTTC,CAWATRSYNEQFF
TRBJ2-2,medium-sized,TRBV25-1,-,TGTGCCAGCCACATTGGGACCGGGGAGCTGTTTTTT,CASHIGTGELFF
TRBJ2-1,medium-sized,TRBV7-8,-,TGTGCCAGCAGCTTAGAGTCAGCGGGTGCCCATAATGAGCAGTTCTTC,CASSLESAGAHNEQFF
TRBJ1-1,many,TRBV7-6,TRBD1,TGTGCCAGCAGCTTGGACAGGGGCCGCGAAGCTTTCTTT,CASSLDRGREAFF
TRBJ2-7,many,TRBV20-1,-,TGCAGTGCGAGCGCCAGTACCTACGAGCAGTACTTC,CSASASTYEQYF
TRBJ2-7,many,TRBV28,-,TGTGCCAGCAGTTTGCTGTCCTGGGCACCATCTACCGAGCAGTACTTC,CASSLLSWAPSTEQYF
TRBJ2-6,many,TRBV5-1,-,TGCGCCAGCAGCTTGGCTAACTCTGGGGCCAACGTCCTGACTTTC,CASSLANSGANVLTF
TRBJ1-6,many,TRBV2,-,TGTGCCAGCAGTGAGAGGCAGGACTCTTCACCCCTCCACTTT,CASSERQDSSPLHF
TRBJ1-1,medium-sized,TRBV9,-,TGTGCCAGCAGCGTAGACTGGAGCACTGAAGCTTTCTTT,CASSVDWSTEAFF
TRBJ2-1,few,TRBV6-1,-,TGTGCCAGCAGTGAAGCGCAGGGGGGAAGCAATGAGCAGTTCTTC,CASSEAQGGSNEQFF
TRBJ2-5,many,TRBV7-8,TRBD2,TGTGCCAGCAGGGGACTAGCGGGAGGGCTTGAGACCCAGTACTTC,CASRGLAGGLETQYF
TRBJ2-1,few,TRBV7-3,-,TGTGCCAGCAGCTCCTACTTGACCGGGAGCAATGAGCAGTTCTTC,CASSSYLTGSNEQFF
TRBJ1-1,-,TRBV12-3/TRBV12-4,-,TGTGCCAGCAGTTTTCGAGGGTCCACTGAAGCTTTCTTT,CASSFRGSTEAFF